This T cell receptor beta chain was recovered during a study of T-cell memory formation after mild COVID-19. The V segment lost 8 bases and the J segment 2 bases; nucleotides outside the gene matches: 5. The CDR3 is made up of 13 amino acids. TCRdb passed the 5' RACE reads through MiXCR, listing each CDR3 protein once. This table has approximately 350,000 distinct CDR3 sequences, 25% to 30% appearing once. The sequence came from an adult woman who had mild COVID-19 (a few samples of this study predate the infection). Cell type and time point are not known. Material for sequencing was PBMCs or a T cell subset sorted from them (not recorded which). The chain carries TRBV12-3 or TRBV12-4 and TRBJ1-2, with TRBD1 matching 7 bases. The CDR3 is CASVLTGNYGYTF. The DNA of the CDR3 is TGTGCCAGCGTTCTGACAGGGAACTATGGCTACACCTTC.